The next 20 T cell receptor beta chains were all read from a single sample in a study of blood T cell repertoires in COVID-19. Generated by immunoSEQ multiplex PCR, the TCRdb table keeps only in-frame clones and is missing some. Among under 300,000 clones listed, over 80% were seen once. Sequencing was performed on peripheral blood. The receptors were gathered from a woman aged 40 to 50 with acute or convalescent COVID-19.

The chain recombines TRBV7-6 with TRBJ2-1; D is ambiguous. The CDR3 runs to 15 residues. Germline V gives CDR1 SGHVS, CDR2 FNYEAQ. V gave up 5 bases and J gave up 8 bases, with 19 bases separating them. The CDR3 region has the DNA TGTGCCAGCAGCCCTGGGCTACCCCCCTTGGATGAGCAGTTCTTC. This gives the protein CASSPGLPPLDEQFF.

J is TRBJ2-7 and V is TRBV7-2; 9 bases are a match to TRBD1. Germline V gives CDR1 SGHTA, CDR2 FQGNSA. This CDR3 is built from 15 residues. Trimming cost V 5 bases and J 5 bases; bases outside gene matches: 10. The CDR3 reads CASSARTGAFHEQYV. The CDR3 bases are TGTGCCAGCAGCGCCCGGACAGGGGCGTTCCACGAGCAGTACGTC.

The genes are TRBV6-5 and TRBJ1-6; a weak D match, TRBD1 (5 bases). The CDR3 consists of 13 residues. V shed 7 bases and J shed 8 bases, with 12 bases lying between them. Germline CDR1 reads MNHEY; CDR2 reads SVGAGI. CDR3 nucleotide sequence: TGTGCCAGCAAGGCAGGGAATGATTCACCCCTCCACTTT. Amino acids: CASKAGNDSPLHF.

The rearrangement links TRBV9 to TRBJ1-1; D is unclear. Trimming took 3 bases from V and 3 from J, leaving 9 bases between them. The V gene's germline CDR1 is SGDLS and CDR2 YYNGEE. This CDR3 region has 13 residues. CDR3 residues: CASSAGADTEAFF. The CDR3 DNA follows: TGTGCCAGCAGCGCGGGAGCCGACACTGAAGCTTTCTTT.

V gene TRBV6-5 combines with J gene TRBJ1-6; 7 bases align to TRBD1. The CDR3 is 15 amino acids. The trim removed 5 bases at V and 7 bases at J, leaving 8 bases unmatched. Germline CDR1 is MNHEY and CDR2 is SVGAGI. The DNA of the CDR3 is TGTGCCAGCAGTCGAGGACAGGTCCAAAATTCACCCCTCCACTTT. Its protein product is CASSRGQVQNSPLHF.

This chain connects TRBV24-1 to TRBJ2-2, with TRBD2 matching 7 bases. The CDR3 contains 15 residues. Looked up from germline, CDR1 is KGHDR and CDR2 is SFDVKD. Losses at the gene ends were 4 bases for V and 4 bases for J; bases not matched to a gene: 5. The CDR3 DNA reads TGTGCCACCAGTGACAGGGACTACGCCACCGGGGAGCTGTTTTTT. The encoded protein is CATSDRDYATGELFF.

V is TRBV30 and J is TRBJ1-1, with D unclear. Trimming left V 1 base short and J 2 bases short, with 11 bases between. This CDR3 spans 14 amino acids. From germline, CDR1 is GTSNPN and CDR2 SVGIG (reference sequence). Here the CDR3 DNA reads TGTGCCTGGAGTGAACAGAATAAAAACACTGAAGCTTTCTTT. Translating it yields CAWSEQNKNTEAFF.

This clone was seen once. The V and J genes are TRBV6-5 and TRBJ1-3; 8 nucleotides agree with TRBD1. The V gene end was trimmed by 5 bases and the J gene end by 4 bases; junction bases not matched to a gene: 4. The CDR3 loop spans 14 amino acids. Germline V CDR1 and CDR2: MNHEY, SVGAGI. The CDR3 DNA sequence: TGTGCCAGCAGTCCTGACAGGGGCGGAAACACCATATATTTT. Its translation is CASSPDRGGNTIYF.

This clone appeared a single time. This CDR3 reads CATRTSGSSYEQYV. Written as DNA, the CDR3 is TGTGCCACAAGGACTAGCGGGAGCTCCTACGAGCAGTACGTC. V gene TRBV15 combines with J gene TRBJ2-7; 13 nucleotides line up with TRBD2. Trimming removed 9 bases from V and 0 bases from J; junction bases left unmatched: 2. The CDR3 has 14 amino acids. Per germline, CDR1 LNHNV and CDR2 YYDKDF (reference sequence).

A note on this clone: The sample holds other DNA sequences that translate to the same CDR3. The V call is TRBV9, the J call TRBJ2-3; D unclear. Germline V gene sequence: CDR1 SGDLS, CDR2 YYNGEE. The CDR3 contains 14 residues. Trimming shortened V by 0 bases and J by 2 bases, and 7 bases separated the two germline ends. CDR3 protein: CASSVGGSTDTQYF. CDR3 nucleotides: TGTGCCAGCAGCGTAGGAGGCTCCACAGATACGCAGTATTTT.

This chain joins TRBV5-4 and TRBJ1-1; tentatively, D is TRBD1 (5 bases). The V gene lost 2 bases and the J gene lost 5 bases, with 16 bases spanning the gap. The CDR3 contains 15 residues. The V gene's germline CDR1 is SGHNT and CDR2 YYREEE (reference sequence). The CDR3 sequence: CASSFSRWGETEAFF. As DNA, the CDR3 is TGTGCCAGCAGCTTCTCCCGTTGGGGGGAGACTGAAGCTTTCTTT.

The chain carries TRBV7-9 and TRBJ1-1, with 9 bases aligning to TRBD1. Germline V gives CDR1 SEHNR, CDR2 FQNEAQ (reference sequence). J gave up 6 bases and V 6 bases, and 2 bases lay outside the gene matches. This CDR3 comprises 12 residues. CDR3 region: CASRDRGPEAFF. The CDR3, as DNA: TGTGCCAGCAGGGACAGGGGTCCTGAAGCTTTCTTT. The full variable domain, rest sourced from reference TRBV7-9 and TRBJ1-1, is DTGVSQNPRHKITKRGQNVTFRCDPISEHNRLYWYRQTLGQGPEFLTYFQNEAQLEKSRLLSDRFSAERPKGSFSTLEIQRTEQGDSAMYLCASRDRGPEAFFGQGTRLTVV.

CDR3 amino acids: CASSYEREWGEAFF. The CDR3 nucleotides read TGTGCCAGCAGTTACGAACGGGAATGGGGAGAAGCTTTCTTT. The rearrangement joins TRBV6-5 to TRBJ1-1; D gene unclear. Germline V gene lookup returns CDR1 MNHEY and CDR2 SVGAGI. The V and J ends lost 2 bases and 8 bases respectively, with 15 bases between them. This CDR3 has 14 residues.

The chain combines TRBV19 with TRBJ1-2, with D maybe TRBD1 (6 bases). The V gene's germline CDR1 is LNHDA and CDR2 SQIVND (reference sequence). The V end lost 5 bases, the J end lost 4 bases, and 14 bases lay between the germline ends. The CDR3 consists of 14 residues. The CDR3 loop reads CASSLRNRVYGYTF. The CDR3 region has the DNA TGTGCCAGTAGTTTAAGAAACAGGGTCTATGGCTACACCTTC.

The V gene is TRBV4-1, the J gene TRBJ2-3, with TRBD2 matching 10 bases. The junction had 10 bases not matched to a gene; V was cut back by 4 bases and J by 6 bases. The CDR3 runs 16 residues. Germline V gene lookup returns CDR1 MGHRA and CDR2 YSYEKL. The DNA for the CDR3 is TGCGCCAGCAGCCGTTTCTATAGCGGGGGGCCGGATACGCAGTATTTT. Amino acids: CASSRFYSGGPDTQYF.

The V gene is TRBV11-2, the J gene TRBJ1-6, with 9 bases fitting TRBD1. The ends lost 5 bases at V and 9 bases at J; junction bases unmatched: 5. This CDR3 is built from 14 residues. Germline CDR1 reads SGHAT; CDR2 reads FQNNGV. The DNA of the CDR3 is TGTGCCAGCAGCCGCGGGACAGGGCCTTCACCCCTCCACTTT. Protein sequence: CASSRGTGPSPLHF.

The gene calls are TRBV5-1 and TRBJ1-2; D might be TRBD1 (5 bases). Trimming cost V 0 bases and J 5 bases, with 17 bases left between them. CDR3 size: 16 residues. Germline CDR1 reads SGHRS; CDR2 reads YFSETQ. The CDR3: CASSLEAGRNRYGYTF. The CDR3 bases are TGCGCCAGCAGCTTGGAGGCAGGGAGGAATAGGTATGGCTACACCTTC. Combining the CDR3 with reference TRBV5-1 and TRBJ1-2 gives the whole variable domain KAGVTQTPRYLIKTRGQQVTLSCSPISGHRSVSWYQQTPGQGLQFLFEYFSETQRNKGNFPGRFSGRQFSNSRSEMNVSTLELGDSALYLCASSLEAGRNRYGYTFGSGTRLTVV.

The V call is TRBV27, the J call TRBJ2-3; TRBD2 matches at 10 bases. The CDR3 runs to 16 residues. Germline lookup yields CDR1 MNHEY and CDR2 SMNVEV (reference sequence). With 5 bases clipped from V and 2 bases from J, the junction kept 7 bases outside the gene matches. CDR3 coding DNA: TGTGCCAGCAGTCCCCGGACTAGCGGAGCCACAGATACGCAGTATTTT. Protein sequence: CASSPRTSGATDTQYF.

The chain links TRBV24-1 to TRBJ2-3, with 8 bases aligning to TRBD2. With V trimmed by 6 bases and J by 6 bases, 10 bases remained unmatched. Germline-derived CDR1 and CDR2 are KGHDR and SFDVKD. The length of the CDR3 is 15 residues. The CDR3 is CATSRAGVSLDTQYF. CDR3 coding DNA: TGTGCCACCAGTAGAGCGGGGGTCTCCCTCGATACGCAGTATTTT.

This chain joins TRBV4-2 and TRBJ2-1, with TRBD2 matching over 11 bases. The V gene end was trimmed by 4 bases and the J gene end by 3 bases; junction bases not matched to a gene: 5. The CDR3 runs to 16 residues. Germline CDR1 and CDR2: LGHNA and YNFKEQ. The CDR3 DNA is TGTGCCAGCAGCCGAAGTAGCGGGGGGGACTACAATGAGCAGTTCTTC. It encodes CASSRSSGGDYNEQFF.